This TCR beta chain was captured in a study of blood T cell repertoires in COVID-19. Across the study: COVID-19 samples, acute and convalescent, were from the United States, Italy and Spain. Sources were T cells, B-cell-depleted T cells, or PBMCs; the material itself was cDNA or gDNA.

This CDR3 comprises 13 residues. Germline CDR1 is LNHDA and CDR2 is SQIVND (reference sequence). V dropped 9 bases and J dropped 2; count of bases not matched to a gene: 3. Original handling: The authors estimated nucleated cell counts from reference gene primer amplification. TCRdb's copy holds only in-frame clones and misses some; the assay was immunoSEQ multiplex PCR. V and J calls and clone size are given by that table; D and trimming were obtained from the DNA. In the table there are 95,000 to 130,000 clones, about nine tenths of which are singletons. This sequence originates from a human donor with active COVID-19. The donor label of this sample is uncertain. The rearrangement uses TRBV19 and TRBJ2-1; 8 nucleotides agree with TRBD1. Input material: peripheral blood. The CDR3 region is CASRTGTYNEQFF. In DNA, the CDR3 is TGTGCCAGCCGGACAGGGACCTACAATGAGCAGTTCTTC.